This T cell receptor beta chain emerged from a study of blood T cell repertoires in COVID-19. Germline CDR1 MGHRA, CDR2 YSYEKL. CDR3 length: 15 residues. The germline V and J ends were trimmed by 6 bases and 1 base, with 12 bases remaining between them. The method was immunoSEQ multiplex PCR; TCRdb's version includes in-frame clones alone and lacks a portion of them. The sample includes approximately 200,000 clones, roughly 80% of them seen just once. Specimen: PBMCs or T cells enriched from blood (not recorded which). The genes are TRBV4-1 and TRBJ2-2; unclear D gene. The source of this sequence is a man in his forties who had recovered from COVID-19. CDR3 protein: CASSLRVLNTGELFF. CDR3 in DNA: TGCGCCAGCAGTCTCCGGGTCCTGAACACCGGGGAGCTGTTTTTT.